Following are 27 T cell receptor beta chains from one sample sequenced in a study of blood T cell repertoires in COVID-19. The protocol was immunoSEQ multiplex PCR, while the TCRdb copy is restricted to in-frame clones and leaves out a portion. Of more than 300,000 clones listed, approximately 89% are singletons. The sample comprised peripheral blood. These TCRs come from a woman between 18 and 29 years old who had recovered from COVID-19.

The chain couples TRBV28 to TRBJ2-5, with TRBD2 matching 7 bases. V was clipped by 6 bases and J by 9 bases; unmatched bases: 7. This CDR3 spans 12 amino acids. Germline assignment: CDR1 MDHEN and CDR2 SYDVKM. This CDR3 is CASSTGLAAQYF. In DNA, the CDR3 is TGTGCCAGCAGCACCGGGCTAGCGGCCCAGTACTTC.

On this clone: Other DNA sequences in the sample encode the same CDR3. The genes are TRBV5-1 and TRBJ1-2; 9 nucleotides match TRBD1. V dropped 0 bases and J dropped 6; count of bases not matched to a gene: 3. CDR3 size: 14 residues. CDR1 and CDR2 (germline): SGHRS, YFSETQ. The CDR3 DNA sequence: TGCGCCAGCAGCTTGGGAACAGGGGGCGATGGCTACACCTTC. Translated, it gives CASSLGTGGDGYTF.

In DNA, the CDR3 is TGTGCCAGCAGTGAGCCGGGACAGGGGGTCCCTCAGGCTTTCTTT. This gives the protein CASSEPGQGVPQAFF. V is TRBV6-1 and J is TRBJ1-1; 11 nucleotides line up with TRBD1. The CDR3 extends over 15 amino acids. Germline V gives CDR1 MNHNS, CDR2 SASEGT. Unmatched junction bases numbered 11, after V lost 3 bases and J lost 11 bases.

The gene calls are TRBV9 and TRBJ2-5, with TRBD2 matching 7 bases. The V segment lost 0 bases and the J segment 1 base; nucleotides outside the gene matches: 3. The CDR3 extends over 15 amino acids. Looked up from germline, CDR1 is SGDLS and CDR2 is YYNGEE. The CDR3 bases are TGTGCCAGCAGCGTAGTAGGGACTACCCAAGAGACCCAGTACTTC. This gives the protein CASSVVGTTQETQYF.

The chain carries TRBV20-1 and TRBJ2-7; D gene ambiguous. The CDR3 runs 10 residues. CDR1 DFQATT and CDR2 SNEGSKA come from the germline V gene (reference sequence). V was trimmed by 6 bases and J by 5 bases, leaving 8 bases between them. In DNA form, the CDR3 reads TGCAGTGCCGCCAAGCACGAGCAGTACGTC. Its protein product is CSAAKHEQYV.

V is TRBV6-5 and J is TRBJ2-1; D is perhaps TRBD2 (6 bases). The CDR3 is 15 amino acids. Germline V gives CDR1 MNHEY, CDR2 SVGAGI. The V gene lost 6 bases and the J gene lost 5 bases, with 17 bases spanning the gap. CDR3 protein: CASSAGAGGDNEQFF. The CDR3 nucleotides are TGTGCCAGCAGCGCTGGAGCGGGTGGGGACAATGAGCAGTTCTTC.

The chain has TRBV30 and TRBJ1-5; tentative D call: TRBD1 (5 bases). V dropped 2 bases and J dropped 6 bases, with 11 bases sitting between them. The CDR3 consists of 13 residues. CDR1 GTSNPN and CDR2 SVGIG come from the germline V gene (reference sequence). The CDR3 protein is CAWSRGEGQPQHF. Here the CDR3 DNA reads TGTGCCTGGAGTCGGGGGGAGGGTCAGCCCCAGCATTTT.

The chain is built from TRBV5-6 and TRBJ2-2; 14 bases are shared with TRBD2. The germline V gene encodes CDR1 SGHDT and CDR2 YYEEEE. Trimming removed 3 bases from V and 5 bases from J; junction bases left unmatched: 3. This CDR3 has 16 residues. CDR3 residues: CASSWGLAGVTGELFF. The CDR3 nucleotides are TGTGCCAGCAGCTGGGGACTAGCGGGAGTTACCGGGGAGCTGTTTTTT.

This CDR3 is CASRSIPTGTRICEQYV. The CDR3 nucleotides read TGTGCCAGCAGGAGTATTCCGACAGGAACTCGGATATGCGAGCAGTACGTC. The chain carries TRBV5-7 and TRBJ2-7, with D perhaps TRBD1 (6 bases). TRBV5-7 is noted as an ORF with a role that remains uncertain. CDR3 size: 17 residues. Trimming removed 5 bases from V and 6 bases from J, with 27 bases in between.

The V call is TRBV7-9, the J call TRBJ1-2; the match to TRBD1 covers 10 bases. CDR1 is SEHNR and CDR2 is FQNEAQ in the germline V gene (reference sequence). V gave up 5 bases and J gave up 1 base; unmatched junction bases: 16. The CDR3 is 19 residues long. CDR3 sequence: CASSTNRDRGKGLNYGYTF. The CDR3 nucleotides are TGTGCCAGCAGCACTAACCGGGACAGGGGAAAAGGGCTTAACTATGGCTACACCTTC.

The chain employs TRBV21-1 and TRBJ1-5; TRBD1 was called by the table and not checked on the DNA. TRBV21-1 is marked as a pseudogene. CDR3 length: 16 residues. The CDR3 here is CASSYRDRVEGQPQHF. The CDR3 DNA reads TGTGCCAGCAGCTACCGGGACAGGGTTGAGGGTCAGCCCCAGCATTTT.

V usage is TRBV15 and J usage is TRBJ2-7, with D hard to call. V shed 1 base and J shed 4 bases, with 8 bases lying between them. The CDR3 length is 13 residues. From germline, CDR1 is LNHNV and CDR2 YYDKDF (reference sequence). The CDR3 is CATSRGAPYEQYV. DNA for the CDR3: TGTGCCACCAGCAGAGGGGCCCCATACGAGCAGTACGTC.

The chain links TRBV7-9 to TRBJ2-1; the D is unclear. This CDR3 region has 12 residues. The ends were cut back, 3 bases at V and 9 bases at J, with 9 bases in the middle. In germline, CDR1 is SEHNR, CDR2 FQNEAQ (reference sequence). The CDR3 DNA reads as TGTGCCAGCAGCTTGGAGACGGGTGAGCAGTTCTTC. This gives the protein CASSLETGEQFF.

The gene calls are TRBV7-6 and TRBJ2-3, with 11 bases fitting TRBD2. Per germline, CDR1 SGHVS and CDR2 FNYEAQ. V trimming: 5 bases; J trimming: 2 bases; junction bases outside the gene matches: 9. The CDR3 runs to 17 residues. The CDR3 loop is CASSLGLAGGVTDTQYF. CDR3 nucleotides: TGTGCCAGCAGCCTCGGCTTAGCGGGGGGGGTCACAGATACGCAGTATTTT.

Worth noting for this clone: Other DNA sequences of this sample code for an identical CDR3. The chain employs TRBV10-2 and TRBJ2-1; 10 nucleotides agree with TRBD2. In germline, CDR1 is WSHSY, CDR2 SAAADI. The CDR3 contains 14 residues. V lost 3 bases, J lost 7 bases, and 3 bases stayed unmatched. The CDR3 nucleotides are TGCGCCAGCAGTGACAGCGGGAGGGGGAATGAGCAGTTCTTC. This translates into CASSDSGRGNEQFF.

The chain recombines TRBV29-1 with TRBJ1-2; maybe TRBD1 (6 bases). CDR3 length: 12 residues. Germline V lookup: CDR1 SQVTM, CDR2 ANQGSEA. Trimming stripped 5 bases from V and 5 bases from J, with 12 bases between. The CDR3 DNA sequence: TGCAGCGTTCCTACAGGGCGGTATGGCTACACCTTC. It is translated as CSVPTGRYGYTF.

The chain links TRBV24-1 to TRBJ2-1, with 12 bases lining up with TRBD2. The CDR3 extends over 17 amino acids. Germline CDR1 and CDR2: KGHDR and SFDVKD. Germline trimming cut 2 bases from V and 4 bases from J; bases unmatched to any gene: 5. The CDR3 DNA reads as TGTGCCACCAGTGATTCCCGACTAGCGGGAGCGTACAATGAGCAGTTCTTC. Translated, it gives CATSDSRLAGAYNEQFF.

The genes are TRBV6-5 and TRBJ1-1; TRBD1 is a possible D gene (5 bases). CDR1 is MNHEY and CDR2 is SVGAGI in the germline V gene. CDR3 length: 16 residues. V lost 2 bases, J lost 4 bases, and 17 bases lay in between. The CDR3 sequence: CASSYDGAHRGTEAFF. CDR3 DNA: TGTGCCAGCAGTTACGATGGGGCGCATAGGGGCACTGAAGCTTTCTTT.

The CDR3 DNA sequence: TGCGCCAGCAGCTCGGGACAGGGGGCTATGACTGAAGCTTTCTTT. This translates into CASSSGQGAMTEAFF. The genes are TRBV5-1 and TRBJ1-1; 12 nucleotides agree with TRBD1. CDR3 length: 15 amino acids. Germline-derived CDR1 and CDR2 are SGHRS and YFSETQ. V shed 3 bases, J shed 5 bases, and the junction held 5 bases outside the gene matches.

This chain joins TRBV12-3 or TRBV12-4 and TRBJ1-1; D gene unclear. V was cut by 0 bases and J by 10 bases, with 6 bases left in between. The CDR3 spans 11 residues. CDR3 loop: CASSLAGLAFF. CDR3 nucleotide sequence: TGTGCCAGCAGTTTAGCTGGGCTAGCTTTCTTT.

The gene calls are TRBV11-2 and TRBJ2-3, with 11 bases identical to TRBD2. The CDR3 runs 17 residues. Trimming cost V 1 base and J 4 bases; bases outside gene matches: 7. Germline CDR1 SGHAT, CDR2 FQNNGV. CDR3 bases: TGTGCCAGCAGCTTAGTTGGGACTAGCGGAGTCCCAGATACGCAGTATTTT. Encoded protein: CASSLVGTSGVPDTQYF.

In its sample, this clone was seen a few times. CDR3: CASRGRTAINTGELFF. CDR3 bases: TGTGCCAGCAGGGGTAGGACAGCCATTAACACCGGGGAGCTGTTTTTT. The V gene is TRBV7-9, the J gene TRBJ2-2, with D possibly TRBD1 on 6 matching bases. The V gene lost 6 bases and the J gene lost 2 bases, with 16 bases spanning the gap. The CDR3 is made up of 16 amino acids. Germline V gives CDR1 SEHNR, CDR2 FQNEAQ (reference sequence).

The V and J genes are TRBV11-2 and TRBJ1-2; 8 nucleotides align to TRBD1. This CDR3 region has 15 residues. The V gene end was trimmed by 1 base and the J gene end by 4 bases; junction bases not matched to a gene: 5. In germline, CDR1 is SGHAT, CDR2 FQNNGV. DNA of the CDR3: TGTGCCAGCAGCTTAGTGTCAGGGGGCAGCTATGGCTACACCTTC. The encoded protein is CASSLVSGGSYGYTF.

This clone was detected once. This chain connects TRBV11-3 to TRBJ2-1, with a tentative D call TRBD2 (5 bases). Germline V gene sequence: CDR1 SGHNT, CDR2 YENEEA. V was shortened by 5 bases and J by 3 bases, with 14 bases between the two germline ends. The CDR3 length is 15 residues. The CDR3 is CASSPRTGFYNEQFF. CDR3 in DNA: TGTGCCAGCAGCCCCCGTACGGGGTTCTACAATGAGCAGTTCTTC.

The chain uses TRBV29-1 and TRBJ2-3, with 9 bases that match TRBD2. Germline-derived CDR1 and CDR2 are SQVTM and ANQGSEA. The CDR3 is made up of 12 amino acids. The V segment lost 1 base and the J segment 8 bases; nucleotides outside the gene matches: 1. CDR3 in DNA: TGCAGCGTTGAAGCTAGCGGGGTTACGCAGTATTTT. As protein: CSVEASGVTQYF.

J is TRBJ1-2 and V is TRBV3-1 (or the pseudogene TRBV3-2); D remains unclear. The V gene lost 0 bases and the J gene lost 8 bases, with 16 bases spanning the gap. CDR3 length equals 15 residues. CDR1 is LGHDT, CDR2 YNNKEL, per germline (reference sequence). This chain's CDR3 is CASSQDDGGLEGYTF. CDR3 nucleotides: TGTGCCAGCAGCCAAGACGACGGAGGGCTGGAAGGCTACACCTTC.

As DNA, the CDR3 is TGTGCCAGCAGGGACAGGGGAAGCACAGATACGCAGTATTTT. This sequence encodes CASRDRGSTDTQYF. The chain combines TRBV3-1 (or the pseudogene TRBV3-2) with TRBJ2-3, with 9 bases fitting TRBD1. Looked up from germline, CDR1 is LGHDT and CDR2 is YNNKEL (reference sequence). V dropped 6 bases and J dropped 0; count of bases not matched to a gene: 1. There are 14 residues in the CDR3.